The clone carrying this TCR beta chain has just a few counts. The data are from a study of human T cells and chemical hapten exposure. As for time point: patch test 1, 2 weeks after DPC sensitization. Treatment indicated: therapeutic diphenylcyclopropenone sensitization with weekly scalp DPC. Per germline, CDR1 MDHEN and CDR2 SYDVKM. V lost 1 base to trimming and J lost 13 bases; unmatched junction nucleotides: 11. The CDR3 contains 14 residues. The library put unique molecular identifiers onto individual cDNA molecules. MiXCR, applied by TCRdb to the RACE reads, yields one record per CDR3 protein. Counted here are some 70,000 distinct CDR3 sequences, about 32% occurring once; the ten biggest clones make up more than 7%.

V and J are TRBV28 and TRBJ2-5; 8 positions agree with TRBD2. The TCR comes from a man aged 40-49 years with alopecia areata. Some clones in this sample may be carry-over from other donors' samples. Sequencing was performed on whole blood, taken in connection with sensitization to the hapten diphenylcyclopropenone (DPC). CDR3 coding DNA: TGTGCCAGCAGTTTATTACTAGCGGCCACTTCCTGGTACTTC. Amino acids: CASSLLLAATSWYF.